Listed below are T cell receptor beta chains from one sample, sequenced in a study of a mutant IDH1 vaccine in newly diagnosed glioma. These receptors' antigens are unknown. Produced via immunoSEQ multiplex PCR; TCRdb's table is partial and in-frame only. The profile shows about 94,000 clones, 89% of them singletons. The source was PBMCs, collected from a glioma patient whose treatment included an IDH1 peptide vaccine. These receptor sequences come from a woman aged 45-65 years with glioma. The CDR3 runs from the conserved cysteine through the conserved F or W. The order of the fields is J gene, V gene, D gene, clone size, CDR3 DNA, CDR3 protein. A D gene is named only where the DNA matches it firmly. Clone size is shown for a subset of rows, as once, few, many or a class of expanded clone.

>TRBJ2-1|TRBV7-9|TRBD2|few
TGTGCCAGCAGCTTTAGCGGGAGAATCAGCGATGAGCAGTTCTTC
CASSFSGRISDEQFF
>TRBJ2-7|TRBV28|TRBD1|NA
TGTGCCAGCAGCCTCTTGACAGGGGTCTTTGCCGAGCAGTACTTC
CASSLLTGVFAEQYF
>TRBJ2-7|TRBV27|NA|NA
TGTGCCAGCAGGACACCCAACTCTGGCGAGCAGTACTTC
CASRTPNSGEQYF
>TRBJ2-3|TRBV6-1|NA|few
TGTGCCAGCCGGTGGGGTACGCAGTATTTT
CASRWGTQYF
>TRBJ2-3|TRBV29-1|NA|NA
TGCAGCGTTGGAACAGCCCTTAGCACAGATACGCAGTATTTT
CSVGTALSTDTQYF
>TRBJ2-1|TRBV6-6|NA|NA
TGTGCCAGCAGTTACTCTTCGGCCGGAGGGTATGAGCAGTTCTTC
CASSYSSAGGYEQFF
>TRBJ2-2|TRBV4-1|NA|NA
TGCGCCAGCAGCCAAGATGTGGGAAACGGGGAGCTGTTTTTT
CASSQDVGNGELFF
>TRBJ2-3|TRBV6-1|TRBD2|NA
TGTGCCAGCAGTTCTAGCGGGAGTCCAGATACGCAGTATTTT
CASSSSGSPDTQYF
>TRBJ2-5|TRBV7-3|TRBD2|NA
TGTGCCAGCAGCTCCGGACTAGCGGCTGTGTACCAAGAGACCCAGTACTTC
CASSSGLAAVYQETQYF
>TRBJ2-2|TRBV2|TRBD2|NA
TGTGCCAGCACCTGGACTAGCGGTTACACCGGGGAGCTGTTTTTT
CASTWTSGYTGELFF
>TRBJ2-7|TRBV19|TRBD2|NA
TGTGCCAGTAGCGTATCCCGTAGCGGGAGCGGGCGGGAGGAGCAGTACTTC
CASSVSRSGSGREEQYF
>TRBJ1-5|TRBV19|TRBD1|NA
TGTGCCAGTAGTCATGCCGCCGGGACAGGGCTTAGGAATCAGCCCCAGCATTTT
CASSHAAGTGLRNQPQHF
>TRBJ2-1|TRBV12-5|TRBD2|NA
TGTGCTAGTGGGGCGACAGGGACTAGCGGGAGGAATGAGCAGTTCTTC
CASGATGTSGRNEQFF
>TRBJ2-7|TRBV29-1|TRBD1|NA
TGCAGCGCTGCAGGACAGGAAGGATACCGAGCCTACGAGCAGTACTTC
CSAAGQEGYRAYEQYF
>TRBJ2-1|TRBV6-6|NA|NA
TGTGCCAGCAGCGGGGTCTCCTACAATGAGCAGTTCTTC
CASSGVSYNEQFF
>TRBJ2-2|TRBV27|TRBD1|NA
TGTGCCAGCAGTTTTGGGACAGGTACCGGGGAGCTGTTTTTT
CASSFGTGTGELFF
>TRBJ2-2|TRBV5-1|NA|NA
TGCGCCAGCAGCCCCCAGGGGACCACCGGGGAGCTGTTTTTT
CASSPQGTTGELFF
>TRBJ1-2|TRBV19|NA|NA
TGTGCCAGTAGTATATATTCAGGGGCTAACTATGGCTACACCTTC
CASSIYSGANYGYTF
>TRBJ2-3|TRBV14|NA|NA
TGTGCCAGCAGCCCGGCAGTTAGGACAGATACGCAGTATTTT
CASSPAVRTDTQYF
>TRBJ2-1|TRBV6-4|TRBD2|once
TGTGCCAGCAGCGCAGGGAGGGAGGTAGTATACAATGAGCAGTTCTTC
CASSAGREVVYNEQFF
>TRBJ1-4|TRBV10-3|NA|NA
TGTGCCATCAGTGAGGCTGGGTGGGAAAAACTGTTTTTT
CAISEAGWEKLFF
>TRBJ1-2|TRBV6-1|NA|NA
TGTGCCAGCAGGCTCGTGGGAGGAAACTATGGCTACACCTTC
CASRLVGGNYGYTF
>TRBJ1-5|TRBV6-6|NA|NA
TGTGCCAGCAGCCGGGAATATGCGAATCAGCCCCAGCATTTT
CASSREYANQPQHF
>TRBJ1-2|TRBV7-9|NA|NA
TGTGCCAGCAGCTTAACGGACAGTCCTAACTATGGCTACACCTTC
CASSLTDSPNYGYTF
>TRBJ1-2|TRBV6-1|TRBD1|NA
TGTGCCAGCAGCTCCAGGGGGCCTATGGAGGGCTACACCTTC
CASSSRGPMEGYTF
>TRBJ2-2|TRBV18|TRBD1|few
TGTGCCAGCTCACCCCCGGGACAGGGGTTGTACACCGGGGAGCTGTTTTTT
CASSPPGQGLYTGELFF
>TRBJ1-4|TRBV7-8|NA|once
TGTGCCAGCAGCCCCTTGAGGGCAGGGACTAATGAAAAACTGTTTTTT
CASSPLRAGTNEKLFF
>TRBJ2-7|TRBV7-9|NA|NA
TGTGCCAGCAGCGAGGGGGACACGAGCTCCTTC
CASSEGDTSSF
>TRBJ1-2|TRBV28|TRBD1|NA
TGTGCCAGCACCAAGACAGGGCCTAACTATGGCTACACCTTC
CASTKTGPNYGYTF
>TRBJ2-5|TRBV5-1|NA|NA
TGCGCCAGCAGAGGGGGGTGGGAGACCCAGTACTTC
CASRGGWETQYF
>TRBJ1-3|TRBV2|NA|NA
TGTGCCAGCAGTGAACAGGCATTCTCTGGAAACACCATATATTTT
CASSEQAFSGNTIYF
>TRBJ2-3|TRBV28|NA|NA
TGTGCCAGCAGTACCAACTCTCTACTAGCTTTGATAAGGGATACGCAGTATTTT
CASSTNSLLALIRDTQYF
>TRBJ2-3|TRBV11-2|NA|NA
TGTGCCAGCAGCTTAGGCGGGTCCACAGATACGCAGTATTTT
CASSLGGSTDTQYF
>TRBJ2-3|TRBV30|TRBD2|NA
TGTGCCTGGACCCCGTGGGCGGGAGGTTCCACAGATACGCAGTATTTT
CAWTPWAGGSTDTQYF
>TRBJ2-5|TRBV14|NA|NA
TGTGCCAGCAGCCAAGATGGGGGGCTTAAGACCCAGTACTTC
CASSQDGGLKTQYF
>TRBJ2-7|TRBV30|NA|NA
TGTGCCTGGAGTGCCAGGGACCGAATAGGGGGGGAGCAGTACTTC
CAWSARDRIGGEQYF
>TRBJ1-5|TRBV30|NA|NA
TGTGCCTGGAGTGAAGGAGTTAGCAATCAGCCCCAGCATTTT
CAWSEGVSNQPQHF
>TRBJ2-7|TRBV27|NA|NA
TGTGCCAGCAGTTCAGGCTACGAGCAGTACTTC
CASSSGYEQYF
>TRBJ2-1|TRBV6-1|NA|NA
TGTGCCAGCAGCCGAGGGGTCAACAATGAGCAGTTCTTC
CASSRGVNNEQFF
>TRBJ1-2|TRBV5-6|NA|NA
TGTGCCAGCAGCTTGGGGGACAACCTCTCCCCCAACTATGGCTACACCTTC
CASSLGDNLSPNYGYTF
>TRBJ2-7|TRBV28|NA|NA
TGTGCCAGCAGGACCGCGAGAGAGCAGTACTTC
CASRTAREQYF
>TRBJ2-3|TRBV9|NA|once
TGTGCCAGCAGCCCCCCCGTTAGCACAGATACGCAGTATTTT
CASSPPVSTDTQYF
>TRBJ1-5|TRBV11-2|NA|NA
TGTGCCAGCAGTACAGACAGTAGCAATCAGCCCCAGCATTTT
CASSTDSSNQPQHF
>TRBJ2-2|TRBV30|NA|NA
TGTGCCTGGAGCGCCAGCGTGACCGGGGGGGAGCTGTTTTTT
CAWSASVTGGELFF
>TRBJ2-2|TRBV9|TRBD2|NA
TGTGCCAGCAGCCCTTGGACGGGTCTAGCGGGAGGTTTCGGGGAGCTGTTTTTT
CASSPWTGLAGGFGELFF
>TRBJ1-1|TRBV4-1|NA|NA
TGCGCCAGCAGCCGCGGCCTTCGGGGTGAAGCTTTCTTT
CASSRGLRGEAFF
>TRBJ1-1|TRBV6-5|TRBD1|NA
TGTGCCAGCAGTTCCCACAGGGGGAACACTGAAGCTTTCTTT
CASSSHRGNTEAFF
>TRBJ2-3|TRBV28|NA|once
TGTGCCAGCAGCGTCCTCTCAGGGGGGAAAGCAGATACGCAGTATTTT
CASSVLSGGKADTQYF
>TRBJ1-3|TRBV9|NA|NA
TGTGCCAGCAGCGTCGGACAGAGCTCTGGAAACACCATATATTTT
CASSVGQSSGNTIYF
>TRBJ1-1|TRBV10-3|NA|NA
TGTGCCATCAGTGAACCCGGGACGGAGAACACTGAAGCTTTCTTT
CAISEPGTENTEAFF
>TRBJ2-2|TRBV27|TRBD1|NA
TGTGCCAGCAGTCCCCACCCCCCGGACAGGGAAGACACCGGGGAGCTGTTTTTT
CASSPHPPDREDTGELFF
>TRBJ2-1|TRBV11-2|NA|NA
TGTGCCAGCAGCTTAGAAGCGGTTGGATACAATGAGCAGTTCTTC
CASSLEAVGYNEQFF
>TRBJ2-1|TRBV6-5|NA|once
TGTGCCAGCAGCGGAAGGGATCGGTCCTACAATGAGCAGTTCTTC
CASSGRDRSYNEQFF
>TRBJ2-7|TRBV21-1|NA|NA
TGTGCCAGCAGTCCTCAAGAGGGAGGGCCATACGAGCAGTACTTC
CASSPQEGGPYEQYF
>TRBJ1-6|TRBV6-1|TRBD1|NA
TGTGCCAGCAGTGGGTTCCCGGGACAGATTTCACCCCTCCACTTT
CASSGFPGQISPLHF
>TRBJ2-7|TRBV28|NA|NA
TGTGCCAGCAGTTTCATTGATCGTGGGGACGAGCAGTACTTC
CASSFIDRGDEQYF